A single sample gave rise to the 9 T cell receptor beta chains below, sequenced in a study. TCRdb reprocessed the reads with MiXCR, giving one entry per CDR3 protein. The sample consists of 3,000 to 4,000 distinct CDR3 sequences, over 7.5% of them appearing once. Sequencing was performed on CD4+ T cells from synovial fluid. The receptors were sampled from a human donor with rheumatoid arthritis.

Sample share makes this clonotype medium-sized. This chain joins TRBV3-1 and TRBJ2-7; TRBD1 matches 9 bases. J was trimmed by 6 bases and V by 5 bases; bases with no gene match: 8. Germline CDR1 reads LGHDT; CDR2 reads YNNKEL (reference sequence). The CDR3 length is 14 residues. In DNA form, the CDR3 reads TGTGCCAGCAGCTTAAGGACAGGGGTGGGCGAGCAGTACTTC. Its protein product is CASSLRTGVGEQYF.

This chain links TRBV12-3 or TRBV12-4 with TRBJ2-3; TRBD2 matches 11 bases. The CDR3 spans 17 residues. V lost 2 bases and J lost 2; bases outside the gene matches: 6. The CDR3 spells CASSLSRLAGNTDTQYF. Here the CDR3 DNA reads TGTGCCAGCAGTTTATCCCGACTAGCGGGGAACACAGATACGCAGTATTTT.

This clonotype qualifies as medium-sized (0.01 to 0.1%). The V call is TRBV7-2, the J call TRBJ2-5; possibly TRBD1 for D (6 bases). Trimming pared 5 bases from V and 1 base from J, leaving 11 bases between. Per the germline V gene, CDR1 is SGHTA and CDR2 is FQGNSA. This CDR3 spans 14 amino acids. The CDR3 protein is CASSTKGGQETQYF. In nucleotides, the CDR3 is TGTGCCAGCAGCACAAAAGGGGGCCAAGAGACCCAGTACTTC. Full variable domain (outside the CDR3, taken from reference TRBV7-2 and TRBJ2-5): GAGVSQSPSNKVTEKGKDVELRCDPISGHTALYWYRQSLGQGLEFLIYFQGNSAPDKSGLPSDRFSAERTGGSVSTLTIQRTQQEDSAVYLCASSTKGGQETQYFGPGTRLLVL.

The J gene is TRBJ2-1, the V gene TRBV7-7, with 9 bases lining up with TRBD2. Germline CDR1 and CDR2: SSHAT and FNYEAQ (reference sequence). J gave up 2 bases and V 5 bases, and 4 bases lay outside the gene matches. The CDR3 length is 15 residues. The CDR3 region has the DNA TGTGCCAGCAGCGATAGCGGGAGCCCCTACAATGAGCAGTTCTTC. This gives the protein CASSDSGSPYNEQFF.

The chain joins TRBV6-4 to TRBJ2-7; possible D gene TRBD2, 5 bases. Germline CDR1 MRHNA, CDR2 SNTAGT. The V end was cut by 0 bases, the J end by 5 bases, with 17 bases between. This CDR3 spans 16 amino acids. Written as DNA, the CDR3 is TGTGCCAGCAGTGACTCGAGGGCGGAAGAACCTGACGAGCAGTACTTC. This codes for CASSDSRAEEPDEQYF.

Relative to its sample, this clonotype is medium-sized. The genes are TRBV7-2 and TRBJ2-1; tentatively, D is TRBD2 (6 bases). CDR1 is SGHTA and CDR2 is FQGNSA in the germline V gene. This CDR3 has 18 amino acids. The germline V and J ends were trimmed by 2 bases and 2 bases, with 19 bases remaining between them. The CDR3, as DNA: TGTGCCAGCAGCTTAACTCCGATTCGGGAGTTACCCTACAATGAGCAGTTCTTC. Residues: CASSLTPIRELPYNEQFF.

In this sample, this clonotype turned up a few times. The chain recombines TRBV6-2 or TRBV6-3 with TRBJ2-1; the match to TRBD1 covers 12 bases. Trimming cost V 6 bases and J 7 bases; bases outside gene matches: 7. The CDR3 loop spans 15 amino acids. Germline V gene sequence: CDR1 MNHEY, CDR2 SVGEGT. CDR3 sequence reads: CASRSGTGGWNEQFF. CDR3 in DNA: TGTGCCAGCAGGTCCGGGACAGGGGGCTGGAATGAGCAGTTCTTC.

This clonotype is medium-sized (0.01 to 0.1%) within its sample. The genes are TRBV5-1 and TRBJ2-6, with D uncertain. CDR3 length equals 15 residues. Between the trimmed V and J ends, which lost 0 bases and 1 base, there was a span of 5 bases. Germline CDR1 SGHRS, CDR2 YFSETQ. The CDR3 spells CASSLVESGANVLTF. The CDR3 DNA follows: TGCGCCAGCAGCTTGGTTGAGTCTGGGGCCAACGTCCTGACTTTC.

This clonotype appeared many times. The J gene is TRBJ2-7, the V gene TRBV7-2; possibly TRBD2 for D (5 bases). This CDR3 comprises 14 residues. V was shortened by 5 bases and J by 3 bases, with 14 bases between the two germline ends. Germline CDR1 and CDR2: SGHTA and FQGNSA. The CDR3 spells CASSPAGWNYEQYF. DNA for the CDR3: TGTGCCAGCAGCCCGGCGGGTTGGAACTACGAGCAGTACTTC.